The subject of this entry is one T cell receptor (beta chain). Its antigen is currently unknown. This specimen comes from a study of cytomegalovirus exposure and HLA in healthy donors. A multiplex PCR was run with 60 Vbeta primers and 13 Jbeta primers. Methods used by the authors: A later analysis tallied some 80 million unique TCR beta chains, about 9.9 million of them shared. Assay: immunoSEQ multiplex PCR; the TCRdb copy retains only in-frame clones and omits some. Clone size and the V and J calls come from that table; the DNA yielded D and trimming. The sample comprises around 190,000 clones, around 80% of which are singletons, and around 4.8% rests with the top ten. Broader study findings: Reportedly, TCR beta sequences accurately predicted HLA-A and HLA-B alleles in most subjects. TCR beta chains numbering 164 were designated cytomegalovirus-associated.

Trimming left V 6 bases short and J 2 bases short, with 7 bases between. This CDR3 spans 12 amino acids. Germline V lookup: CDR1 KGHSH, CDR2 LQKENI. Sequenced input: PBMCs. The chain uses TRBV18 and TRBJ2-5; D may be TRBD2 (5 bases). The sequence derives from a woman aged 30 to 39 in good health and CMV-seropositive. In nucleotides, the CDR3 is TGTGCCAGCTCGGGCGGGCAAGAGACCCAGTACTTC. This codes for CASSGGQETQYF.